Below are 14 T cell receptor beta chains sequenced from a single sample in a study of cytomegalovirus exposure and HLA in healthy donors. Use of 60 Vbeta and 13 Jbeta primers characterized the PCR. Assay: immunoSEQ multiplex PCR; the TCRdb copy retains only in-frame clones and omits some. The sample consists of some 90,000 clones, around 73% of them appearing once. The material sequenced was PBMCs. These TCRs come from a middle-aged woman in good health and CMV-seronegative.

In this sample, this clone turned up once. The chain combines TRBV18 with TRBJ2-2; 9 bases line up with TRBD1. Germline V gives CDR1 KGHSH, CDR2 LQKENI. The length of the CDR3 is 16 residues. J gave up 6 bases and V 3 bases, and 8 bases lay outside the gene matches. The DNA of the CDR3 is TGTGCCAGCTCACCCCGGGCACAGGGGGCTTCCGGGGAGCTGTTTTTT. Translating gives CASSPRAQGASGELFF. The full variable domain, in which reference TRBV18 and TRBJ2-2 provide the parts outside the CDR3, is NAGVMQNPRHLVRRRGQEARLRCSPMKGHSHVYWYRQLPEEGLKFMVYLQKENIIDESGMPKERFSAEFPKEGPSILRIQQVVRGDSAAYFCASSPRAQGASGELFFGEGSRLTVL.

This chain links TRBV27 with TRBJ2-5, with TRBD1 identical over 7 bases. J was trimmed by 5 bases and V by 3 bases; bases with no gene match: 12. This CDR3 region has 16 residues. Germline-derived CDR1 and CDR2 are MNHEY and SMNVEV (reference sequence). DNA of the CDR3: TGTGCCAGCAGTTTCAATGAGTACAGGGGTCGGGAGACCCAGTACTTC. Translating gives CASSFNEYRGRETQYF.

The chain carries TRBV29-1 and TRBJ2-1; TRBD2 aligns across 9 bases. This CDR3 comprises 14 residues. V lost 4 bases, J lost 2 bases, and 3 bases stayed unmatched. The germline V gene has CDR1 SQVTM and CDR2 ANQGSEA. CDR3 residues: CSVVSSGAYNEQFF. The CDR3 coding sequence is TGCAGCGTTGTTTCTAGCGGGGCCTACAATGAGCAGTTCTTC.

This clone was detected a few times. J is TRBJ1-1 and V is TRBV5-1; TRBD1 aligns across 11 bases. This CDR3 has 15 residues. The J segment lost 2 bases and the V segment lost 5 bases, leaving 5 bases of the junction unmatched. Germline CDR1 is SGHRS and CDR2 is YFSETQ. This CDR3 is CASSRTGGFNTEAFF. The DNA of the CDR3 is TGCGCCAGCAGTCGGACAGGGGGCTTTAACACTGAAGCTTTCTTT.

The J gene is TRBJ1-3, the V gene TRBV7-6, with D possibly matching TRBD1 (5 bases). V was trimmed by 5 bases and J by 6 bases, leaving 11 bases between them. The CDR3 has 13 amino acids. The germline V gene encodes CDR1 SGHVS and CDR2 FNYEAQ. CDR3 in amino acids: CASSDRFINTIYF. The CDR3 coding sequence is TGTGCCAGCAGCGACAGATTTATAAACACCATATATTTT.

This chain joins TRBV29-1 and TRBJ2-3; the D gene is possibly TRBD2 (6 bases). The CDR3 has 13 amino acids. Germline V gene sequence: CDR1 SQVTM, CDR2 ANQGSEA. The V gene lost 5 bases and the J gene lost 0 bases, with 9 bases spanning the gap. The CDR3 bases are TGCAGCGTTCGAGGGACTAGCACAGATACGCAGTATTTT. This encodes CSVRGTSTDTQYF.

The chain links TRBV6-1 to TRBJ2-2; tentatively, D is TRBD2 (5 bases). The CDR3 covers 15 residues. Trimming cost V 6 bases and J 4 bases, with 15 bases left between them. CDR1 is MNHNS, CDR2 SASEGT, per germline. The CDR3 loop is CASSRVRGRTGELFF. The CDR3 DNA reads TGTGCCAGCAGCCGGGTCCGGGGTCGCACCGGGGAGCTGTTTTTT.

The rearrangement links TRBV5-1 to TRBJ2-1; a possible D gene is TRBD2 (6 bases). Trimming shortened V by 3 bases and J by 9 bases, and 19 bases separated the two germline ends. This CDR3 contains 15 residues. Germline assignment: CDR1 SGHRS and CDR2 YFSETQ. CDR3 sequence (DNA): TGCGCCAGCAGCTCGGCGGGGAATTCAGCTCGTGAGCAGTTCTTC. Translated: CASSSAGNSAREQFF.

The chain uses TRBV11-2 and TRBJ2-5; perhaps TRBD2 as D (5 bases). The CDR3 length is 16 residues. The V end was cut by 3 bases, the J end by 2 bases, with 16 bases between. The germline V gene encodes CDR1 SGHAT and CDR2 FQNNGV. CDR3 in DNA: TGTGCCAGCAGCTTCTCCATCATCCGGGGTCAAGAGACCCAGTACTTC. Its protein product is CASSFSIIRGQETQYF.

This rearrangement joins TRBV14 to TRBJ2-2, with D perhaps matching TRBD1 (6 bases). This CDR3 is built from 17 residues. Germline CDR1 and CDR2: SGHDN and FVKESK. With 0 bases removed from V and 4 bases from J, the gap between germline ends came to 15 bases. DNA for the CDR3: TGTGCCAGCAGCCAAGAATATAGGGGGATTGTCACCGGGGAGCTGTTTTTT. This codes for CASSQEYRGIVTGELFF.

V gene TRBV5-1 combines with J gene TRBJ2-1, with D maybe TRBD1 (5 bases). V gave up 0 bases and J gave up 8 bases, with 9 bases separating them. This CDR3 has 13 amino acids. Germline-derived CDR1 and CDR2 are SGHRS and YFSETQ. The CDR3 is CASSLGQGDEQFF. The CDR3 DNA reads as TGCGCCAGCAGCTTGGGTCAGGGTGATGAGCAGTTCTTC.

The V gene is TRBV6-1, the J gene TRBJ1-2; 8 positions match TRBD1. There are 14 residues in the CDR3. The germline CDR1 and CDR2 sequences are MNHNS and SASEGT. The junction had 5 bases not matched to a gene; V was cut back by 4 bases and J by 4 bases. The CDR3 coding sequence is TGTGCCAGCAGTGGAGCAGGGGGCACCTATGGCTACACCTTC. It codes for CASSGAGGTYGYTF.

The rearrangement links TRBV29-1 to TRBJ1-3; TRBD1 agrees at 7 bases. With 6 bases clipped from V and 0 bases from J, the junction kept 8 bases outside the gene matches. The CDR3 spans 15 residues. Germline V lookup: CDR1 SQVTM, CDR2 ANQGSEA. The chain's CDR3 is CSVGDSYGSGNTIYF. CDR3 nucleotides: TGCAGCGTAGGGGACAGCTACGGCTCTGGAAACACCATATATTTT.

CDR3 bases: TGTGCCAGCAGTTACCAGCGGGCCTCCTTCTTC. This sequence encodes CASSYQRASFF. The gene calls are TRBV6-6 and TRBJ2-1, with D tentatively TRBD2 (6 bases). CDR3 length: 11 residues. CDR1 is MNHNY, CDR2 SVGAGI, per germline (reference sequence). Deletions cut 2 bases from V and 16 bases from J, with 12 bases between.